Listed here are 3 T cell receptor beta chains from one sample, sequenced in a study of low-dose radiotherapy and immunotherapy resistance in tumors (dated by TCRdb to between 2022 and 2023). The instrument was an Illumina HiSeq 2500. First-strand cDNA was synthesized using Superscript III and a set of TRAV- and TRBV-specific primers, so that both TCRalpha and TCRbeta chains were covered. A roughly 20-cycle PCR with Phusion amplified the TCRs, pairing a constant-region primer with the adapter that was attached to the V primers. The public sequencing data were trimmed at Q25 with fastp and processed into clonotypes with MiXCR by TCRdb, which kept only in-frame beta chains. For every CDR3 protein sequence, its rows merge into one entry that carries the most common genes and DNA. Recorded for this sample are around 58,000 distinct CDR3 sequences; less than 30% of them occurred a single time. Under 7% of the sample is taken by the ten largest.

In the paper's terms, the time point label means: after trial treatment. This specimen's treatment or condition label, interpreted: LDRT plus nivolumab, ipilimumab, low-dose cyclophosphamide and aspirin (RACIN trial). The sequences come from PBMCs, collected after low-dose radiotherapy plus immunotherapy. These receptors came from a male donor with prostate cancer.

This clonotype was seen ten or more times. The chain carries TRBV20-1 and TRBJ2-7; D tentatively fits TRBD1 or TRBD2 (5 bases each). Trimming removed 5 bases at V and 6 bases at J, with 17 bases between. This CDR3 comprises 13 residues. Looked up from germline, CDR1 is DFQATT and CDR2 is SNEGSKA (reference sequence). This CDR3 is CSAPRDERGEQYF. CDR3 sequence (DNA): TGCAGTGCTCCCAGGGATGAGAGGGGCGAGCAGTACTTC.

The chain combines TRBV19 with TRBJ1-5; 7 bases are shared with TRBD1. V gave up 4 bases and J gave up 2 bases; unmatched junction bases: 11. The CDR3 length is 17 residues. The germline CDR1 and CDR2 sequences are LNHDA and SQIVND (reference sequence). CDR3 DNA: TGTGCCAGTAGTACCTCAAAGGGGGCGAGGGGCAATCAGCCCCAGCATTTT. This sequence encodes CASSTSKGARGNQPQHF.

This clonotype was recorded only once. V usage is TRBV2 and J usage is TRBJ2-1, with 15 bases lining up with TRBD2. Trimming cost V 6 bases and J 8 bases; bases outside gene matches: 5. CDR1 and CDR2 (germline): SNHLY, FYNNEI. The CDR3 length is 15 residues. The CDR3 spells CASRGLAGGPYEQFF. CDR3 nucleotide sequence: TGTGCCAGCAGAGGACTAGCGGGGGGGCCTTATGAGCAGTTCTTC.